Reported below is one T cell receptor (beta chain). Its antigen is unknown. Described time point: week 23, last vaccination. Vaccination comprised doses that each held 300 ug of mutant IDH1 20-mer peptide, plus topical imiquimod. The source of the sample is a study of a mutant IDH1 vaccine in newly diagnosed glioma. Some clones are missing from TCRdb's copy, which holds only in-frame ones; the method was immunoSEQ multiplex PCR. The table includes tens of thousands of clones, around 84% detected once. V was trimmed by 5 bases and J by 0 bases, leaving 2 bases between them. Germline CDR1 reads PRHDT; CDR2 reads FYEKMQ (reference sequence). The CDR3 has 12 residues.

The V and J genes are TRBV13 and TRBJ1-5; no firm D call. This specimen was PBMCs, taken from a glioma patient whose treatment included an IDH1 peptide vaccine. The clonotype was recovered from a man aged 30-40 years with glioma. The CDR3 sequence: CASSLSNQPQHF. In DNA, the CDR3 is TGTGCCAGCAGCCTTAGCAATCAGCCCCAGCATTTT.